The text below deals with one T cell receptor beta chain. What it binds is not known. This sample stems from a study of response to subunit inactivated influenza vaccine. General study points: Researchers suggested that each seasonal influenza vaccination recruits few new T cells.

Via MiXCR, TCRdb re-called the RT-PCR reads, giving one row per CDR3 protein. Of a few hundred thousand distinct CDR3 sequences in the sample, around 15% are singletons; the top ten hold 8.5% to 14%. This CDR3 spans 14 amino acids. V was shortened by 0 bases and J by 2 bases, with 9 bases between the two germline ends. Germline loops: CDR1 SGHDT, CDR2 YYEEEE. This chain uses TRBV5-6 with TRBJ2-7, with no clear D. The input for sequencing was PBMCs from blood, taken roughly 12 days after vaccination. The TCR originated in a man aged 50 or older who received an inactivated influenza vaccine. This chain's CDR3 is CASSLGASTYEQYF. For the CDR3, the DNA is TGTGCCAGCAGCTTGGGGGCCAGTACCTACGAGCAGTACTTC.